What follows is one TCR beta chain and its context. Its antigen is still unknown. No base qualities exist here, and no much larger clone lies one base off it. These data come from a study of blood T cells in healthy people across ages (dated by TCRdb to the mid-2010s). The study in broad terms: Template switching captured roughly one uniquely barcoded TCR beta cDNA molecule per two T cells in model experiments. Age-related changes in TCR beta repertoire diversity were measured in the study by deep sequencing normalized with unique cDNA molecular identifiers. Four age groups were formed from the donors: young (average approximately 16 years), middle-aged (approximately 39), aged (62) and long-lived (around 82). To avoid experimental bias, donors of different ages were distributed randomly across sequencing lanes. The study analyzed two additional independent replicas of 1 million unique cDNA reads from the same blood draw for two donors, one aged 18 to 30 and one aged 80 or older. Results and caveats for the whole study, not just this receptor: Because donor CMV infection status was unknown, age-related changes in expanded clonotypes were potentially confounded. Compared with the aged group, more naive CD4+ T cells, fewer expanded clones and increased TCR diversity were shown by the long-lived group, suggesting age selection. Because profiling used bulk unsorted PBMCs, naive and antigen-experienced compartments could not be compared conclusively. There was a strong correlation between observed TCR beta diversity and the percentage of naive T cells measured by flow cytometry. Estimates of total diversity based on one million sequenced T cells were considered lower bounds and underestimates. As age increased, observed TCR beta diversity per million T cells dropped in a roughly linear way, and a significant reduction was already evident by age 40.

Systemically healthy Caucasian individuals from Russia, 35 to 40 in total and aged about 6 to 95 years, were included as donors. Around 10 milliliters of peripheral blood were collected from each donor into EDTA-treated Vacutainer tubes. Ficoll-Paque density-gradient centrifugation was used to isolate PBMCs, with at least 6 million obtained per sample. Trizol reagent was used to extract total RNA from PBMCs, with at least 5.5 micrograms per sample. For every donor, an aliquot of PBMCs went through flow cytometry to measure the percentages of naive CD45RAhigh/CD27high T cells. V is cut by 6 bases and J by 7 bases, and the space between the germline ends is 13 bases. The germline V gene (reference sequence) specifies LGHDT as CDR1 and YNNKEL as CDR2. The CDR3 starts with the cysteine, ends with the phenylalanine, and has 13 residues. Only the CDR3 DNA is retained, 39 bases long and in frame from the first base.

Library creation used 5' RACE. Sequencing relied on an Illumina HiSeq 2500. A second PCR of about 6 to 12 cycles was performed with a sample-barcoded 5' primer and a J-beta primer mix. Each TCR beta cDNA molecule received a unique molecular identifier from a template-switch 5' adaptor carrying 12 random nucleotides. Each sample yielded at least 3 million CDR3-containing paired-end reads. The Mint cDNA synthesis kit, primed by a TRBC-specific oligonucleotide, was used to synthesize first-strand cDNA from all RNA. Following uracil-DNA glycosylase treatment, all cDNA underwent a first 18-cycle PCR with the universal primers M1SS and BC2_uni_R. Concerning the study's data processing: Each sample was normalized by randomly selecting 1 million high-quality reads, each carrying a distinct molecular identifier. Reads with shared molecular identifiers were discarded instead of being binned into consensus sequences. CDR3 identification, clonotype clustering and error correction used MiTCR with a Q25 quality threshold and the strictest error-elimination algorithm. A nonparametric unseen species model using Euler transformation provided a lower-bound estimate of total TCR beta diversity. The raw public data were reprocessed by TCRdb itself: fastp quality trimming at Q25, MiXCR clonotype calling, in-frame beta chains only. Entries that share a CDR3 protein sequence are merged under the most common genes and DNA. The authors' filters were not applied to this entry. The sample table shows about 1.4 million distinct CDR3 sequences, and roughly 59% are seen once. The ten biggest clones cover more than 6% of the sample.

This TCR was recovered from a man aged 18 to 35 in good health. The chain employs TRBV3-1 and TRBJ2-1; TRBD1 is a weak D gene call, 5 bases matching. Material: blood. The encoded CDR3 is CASRTARPNEQFF. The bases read TGTGCCAGCAGGACAGCCCGACCGAATGAGCAGTTCTTC.